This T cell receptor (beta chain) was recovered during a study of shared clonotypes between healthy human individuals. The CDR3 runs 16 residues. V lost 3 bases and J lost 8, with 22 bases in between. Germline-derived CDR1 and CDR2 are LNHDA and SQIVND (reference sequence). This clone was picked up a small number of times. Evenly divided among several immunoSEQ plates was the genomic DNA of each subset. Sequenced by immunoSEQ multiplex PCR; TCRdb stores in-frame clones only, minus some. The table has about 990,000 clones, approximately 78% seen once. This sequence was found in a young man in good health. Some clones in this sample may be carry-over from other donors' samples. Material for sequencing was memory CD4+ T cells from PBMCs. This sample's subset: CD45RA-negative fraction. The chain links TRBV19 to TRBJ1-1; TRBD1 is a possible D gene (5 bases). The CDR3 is CASSINRQGLPTEAFF. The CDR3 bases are TGTGCCAGTAGTATTAATCGGCAGGGACTTCCAACGGAAGCTTTCTTT.